The T cell receptor beta chain under discussion was sequenced for a study of breast tumors, draining lymph nodes, adjacent tissues. Whole-study results and caveats: The lymph node origin of tumor T cells was framed as consistent with a hypothesis, not demonstrated. Compared with lymph nodes, tumors were less diverse; compared with nontumor tissue, more. Tumor and nontumor repertoires were significantly more similar in luminal-like than in basal-like breast cancer.

TCRdb passed the multiplex PCR reads through MiXCR, listing each CDR3 protein once. The repertoire holds around 140,000 distinct CDR3 sequences, with 20% to 25% as singletons. This clonotype has just a few counts. Its antigen is as yet unknown. Losses at the gene ends were 0 bases for V and 8 bases for J; bases not matched to a gene: 6. Germline V gene sequence: CDR1 LGHDT, CDR2 YNNKEL (reference sequence). The length of the CDR3 is 14 residues. Axillary draining lymph nodes of breast cancer patients supplied the node samples. This clonotype originated in a female donor with breast cancer. Some clones in this sample may be carry-over from other donors' samples. The gene calls are TRBV3-1 and TRBJ1-2; 7 bases agree with TRBD1. Sequenced sample: axillary lymph node tissue. CDR3 residues: CASSQEEGAWGYTF. DNA of the CDR3: TGTGCCAGCAGCCAAGAGGAGGGGGCGTGGGGCTACACCTTC.